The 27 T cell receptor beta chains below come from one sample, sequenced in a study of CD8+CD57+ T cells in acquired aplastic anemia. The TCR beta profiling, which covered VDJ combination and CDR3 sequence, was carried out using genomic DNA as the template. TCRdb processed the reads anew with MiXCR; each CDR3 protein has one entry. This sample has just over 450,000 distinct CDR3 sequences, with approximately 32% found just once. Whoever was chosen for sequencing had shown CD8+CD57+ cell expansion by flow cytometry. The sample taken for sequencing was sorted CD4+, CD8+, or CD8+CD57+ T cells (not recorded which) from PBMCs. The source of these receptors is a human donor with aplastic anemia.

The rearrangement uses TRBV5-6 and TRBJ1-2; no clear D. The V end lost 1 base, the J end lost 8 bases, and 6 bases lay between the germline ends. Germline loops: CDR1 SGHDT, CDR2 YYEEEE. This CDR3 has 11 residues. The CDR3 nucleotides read TGTGCCAGCAGCTTGAAAGTGGGCTACACCTTC. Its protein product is CASSLKVGYTF.

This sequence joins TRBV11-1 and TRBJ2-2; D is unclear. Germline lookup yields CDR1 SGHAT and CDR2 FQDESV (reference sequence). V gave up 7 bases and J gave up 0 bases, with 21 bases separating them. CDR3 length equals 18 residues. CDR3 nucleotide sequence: TGTGCCAGCACCACCATCCGTGCGTTATCTACGAACACCGGGGAGCTGTTTTTT. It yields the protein CASTTIRALSTNTGELFF.

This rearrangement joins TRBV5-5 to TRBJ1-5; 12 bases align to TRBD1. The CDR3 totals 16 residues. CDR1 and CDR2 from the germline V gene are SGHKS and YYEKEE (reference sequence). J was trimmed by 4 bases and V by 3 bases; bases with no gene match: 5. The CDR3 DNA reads TGTGCCAGCAGCTCGGGACAGGGGGCGGGGAATCAGCCCCAGCATTTT. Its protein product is CASSSGQGAGNQPQHF.

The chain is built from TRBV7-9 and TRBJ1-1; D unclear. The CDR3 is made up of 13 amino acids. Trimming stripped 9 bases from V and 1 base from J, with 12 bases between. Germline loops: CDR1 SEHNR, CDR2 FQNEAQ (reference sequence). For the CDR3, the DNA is TGTGCCAGGAAGCGGGAGGGGAACACTGAAGCTTTCTTT. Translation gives CARKREGNTEAFF.

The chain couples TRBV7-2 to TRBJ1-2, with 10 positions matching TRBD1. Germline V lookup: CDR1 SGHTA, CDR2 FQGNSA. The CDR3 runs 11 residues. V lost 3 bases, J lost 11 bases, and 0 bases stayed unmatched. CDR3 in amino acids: CASSLGQGYTF. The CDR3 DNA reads TGTGCCAGCAGCTTGGGACAGGGGTACACCTTC.

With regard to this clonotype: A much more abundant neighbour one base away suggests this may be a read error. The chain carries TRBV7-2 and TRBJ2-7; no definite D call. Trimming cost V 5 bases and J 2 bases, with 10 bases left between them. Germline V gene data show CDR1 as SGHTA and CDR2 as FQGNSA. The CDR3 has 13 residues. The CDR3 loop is CASSPDGAYEQYF. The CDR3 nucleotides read TGTGCCAGCAGCCCGGACGGAGCCTACGAGCAGTACTTC.

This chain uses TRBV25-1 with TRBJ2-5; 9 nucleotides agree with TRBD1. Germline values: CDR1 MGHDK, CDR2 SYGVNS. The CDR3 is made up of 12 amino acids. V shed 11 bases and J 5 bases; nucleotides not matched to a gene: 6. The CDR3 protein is CAGGTGLETQYF. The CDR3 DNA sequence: TGTGCCGGGGGGACAGGGCTTGAGACCCAGTACTTC.

The CDR3 spells CASRYGTSGVNEQFF. In DNA form, the CDR3 reads TGTGCCAGCAGATACGGGACTAGCGGGGTCAATGAGCAGTTCTTC. The V call is TRBV28, the J call TRBJ2-1; TRBD2 agrees at 13 bases. V was clipped by 6 bases and J by 6 bases; unmatched bases: 5. In germline, CDR1 is MDHEN, CDR2 SYDVKM. The CDR3 runs 15 residues. The variable domain in full, completed from reference TRBV28 and TRBJ2-1, reads DVKVTQSSRYLVKRTGEKVFLECVQDMDHENMFWYRQDPGLGLRLIYFSYDVKMKEKGDIPEGYSVSREKKERFSLILESASTNQTSMYLCASRYGTSGVNEQFFGPGTRLTVL.

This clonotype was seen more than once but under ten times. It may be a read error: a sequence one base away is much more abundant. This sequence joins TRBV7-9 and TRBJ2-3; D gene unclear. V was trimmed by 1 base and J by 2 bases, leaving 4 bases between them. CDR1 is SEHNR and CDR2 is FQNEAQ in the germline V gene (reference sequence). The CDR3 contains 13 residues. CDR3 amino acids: CASSLEITDTQYF. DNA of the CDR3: TGTGCCAGCAGCTTAGAAATCACAGATACGCAGTATTTT.

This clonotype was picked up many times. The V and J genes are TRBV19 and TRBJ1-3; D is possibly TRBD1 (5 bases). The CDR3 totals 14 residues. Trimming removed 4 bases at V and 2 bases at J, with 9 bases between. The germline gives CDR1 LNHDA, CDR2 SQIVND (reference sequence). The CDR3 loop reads CASSTAGAGNTIYF. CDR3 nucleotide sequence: TGTGCCAGTAGTACTGCGGGGGCTGGAAACACCATATATTTT.

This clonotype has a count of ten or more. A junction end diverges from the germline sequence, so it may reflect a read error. In nucleotides, the CDR3 is TGTGCCAGCAGCCCCGGGGATTATGGCTACACCTTC. Residues: CASSPGDYGYTF. J is TRBJ1-2 and V is TRBV5-1; D remains ambiguous. Germline loops: CDR1 SGHRS, CDR2 YFSETQ. CDR3 length equals 12 residues. The variable domain in full, with the rest retrieved from reference TRBV5-1 and TRBJ1-2, is KAGVTQTPRYLIKTRGQQVTLSCSPISGHRSVSWYQQTPGQGLQFLFEYFSETQRNKGNFPGRFSGRQFSNSRSEMNVSTLELGDSALYLCASSPGDYGYTFGSGTRLTVV.

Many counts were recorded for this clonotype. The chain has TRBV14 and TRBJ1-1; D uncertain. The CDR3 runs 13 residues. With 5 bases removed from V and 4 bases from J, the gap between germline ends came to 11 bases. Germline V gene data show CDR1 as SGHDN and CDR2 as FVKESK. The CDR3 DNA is TGTGCCAGCAGCTCCTCGGGCAGCACTGAAGCTTTCTTT. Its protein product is CASSSSGSTEAFF. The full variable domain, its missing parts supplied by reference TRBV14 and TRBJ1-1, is EAGVTQFPSHSVIEKGQTVTLRCDPISGHDNLYWYRRVMGKEIKFLLHFVKESKQDESGMPNNRFLAERTGGTYSTLKVQPAELEDSGVYFCASSSSGSTEAFFGQGTRLTVV.

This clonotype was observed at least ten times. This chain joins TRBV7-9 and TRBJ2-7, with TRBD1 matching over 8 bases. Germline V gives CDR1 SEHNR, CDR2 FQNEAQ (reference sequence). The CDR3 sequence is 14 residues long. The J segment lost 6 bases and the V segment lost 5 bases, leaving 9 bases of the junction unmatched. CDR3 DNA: TGTGCCAGCAGCATAACCGGGACAGGCCCCGAGCAGTACTTC. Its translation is CASSITGTGPEQYF.

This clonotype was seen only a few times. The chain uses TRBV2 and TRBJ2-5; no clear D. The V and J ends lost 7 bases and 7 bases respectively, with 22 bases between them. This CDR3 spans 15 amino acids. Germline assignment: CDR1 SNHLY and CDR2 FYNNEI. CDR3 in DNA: TGTGCCAGCACAAAGTCCCAACCTTTCAAAGGGACCCAGTACTTC. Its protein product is CASTKSQPFKGTQYF.

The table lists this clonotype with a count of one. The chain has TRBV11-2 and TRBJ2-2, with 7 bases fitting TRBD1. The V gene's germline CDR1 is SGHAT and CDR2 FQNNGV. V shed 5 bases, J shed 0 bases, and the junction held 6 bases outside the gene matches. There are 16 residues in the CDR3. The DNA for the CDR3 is TGTGCCAGCAGCCTGAAAGACAGGGCGAACACCGGGGAGCTGTTTTTT. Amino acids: CASSLKDRANTGELFF.

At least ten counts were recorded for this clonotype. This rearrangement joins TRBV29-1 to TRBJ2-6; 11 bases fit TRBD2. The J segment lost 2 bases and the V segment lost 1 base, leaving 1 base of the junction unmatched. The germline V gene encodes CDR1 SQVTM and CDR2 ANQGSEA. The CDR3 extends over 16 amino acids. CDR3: CSVEALAGAGANVLTF. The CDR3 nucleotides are TGCAGCGTTGAAGCACTAGCGGGAGCTGGGGCCAACGTCCTGACTTTC.

The CDR3 protein is CASTPGGRSYNEQFF. DNA for the CDR3: TGTGCCAGCACCCCGGGGGGAAGGTCCTACAATGAGCAGTTCTTC. J is TRBJ2-1 and V is TRBV9; the match to TRBD2 covers 7 bases. The CDR3 runs to 15 residues. Germline V lookup: CDR1 SGDLS, CDR2 YYNGEE. V lost 6 bases, J lost 1 base, and 7 bases stayed unmatched.

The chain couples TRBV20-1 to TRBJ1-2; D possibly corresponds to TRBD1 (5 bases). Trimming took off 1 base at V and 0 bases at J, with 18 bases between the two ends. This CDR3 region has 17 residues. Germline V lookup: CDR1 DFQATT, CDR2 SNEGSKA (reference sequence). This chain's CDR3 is CSARGVSDSYSNYGYTF. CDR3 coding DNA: TGCAGTGCTAGAGGGGTTTCCGACAGCTATTCTAACTATGGCTACACCTTC.

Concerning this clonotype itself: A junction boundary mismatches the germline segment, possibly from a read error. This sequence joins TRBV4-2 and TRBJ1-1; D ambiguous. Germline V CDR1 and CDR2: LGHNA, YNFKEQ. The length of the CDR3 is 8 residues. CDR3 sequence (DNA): TGTGCCAGCAGCCACCCAGTCTTT. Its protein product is CASSHPVF.

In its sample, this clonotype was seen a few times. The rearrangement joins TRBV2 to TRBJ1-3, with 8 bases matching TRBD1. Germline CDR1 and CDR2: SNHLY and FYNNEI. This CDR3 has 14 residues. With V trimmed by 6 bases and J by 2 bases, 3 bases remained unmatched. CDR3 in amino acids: CASRLTGAGNTIYF. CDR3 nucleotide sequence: TGTGCCAGCAGATTGACAGGGGCTGGAAACACCATATATTTT.

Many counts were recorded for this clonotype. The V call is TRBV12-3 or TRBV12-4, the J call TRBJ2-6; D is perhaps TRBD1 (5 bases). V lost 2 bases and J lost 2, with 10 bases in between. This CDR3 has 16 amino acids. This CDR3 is CASSLRGIAGANVLTF. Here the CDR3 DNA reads TGTGCCAGCAGTTTAAGGGGAATTGCTGGGGCCAACGTCCTGACTTTC.

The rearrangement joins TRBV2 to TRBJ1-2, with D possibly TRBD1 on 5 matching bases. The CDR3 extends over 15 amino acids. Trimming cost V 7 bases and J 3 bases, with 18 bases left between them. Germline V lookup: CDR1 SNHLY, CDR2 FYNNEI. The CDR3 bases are TGTGCCAGCATCCCAGCAACTGACAGAGACTATGGCTACACCTTC. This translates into CASIPATDRDYGYTF.

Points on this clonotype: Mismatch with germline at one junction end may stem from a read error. The CDR3 here is CASSYTGQDDYERYF. The CDR3, as DNA: TGTGCCAGCAGTTACACCGGACAGGACGACTACGAGCGGTACTTC. This sequence joins TRBV24-1 and TRBJ2-7, with 7 bases aligning to TRBD1. The CDR3 sequence is 15 residues long. Germline lookup yields CDR1 KGHDR and CDR2 SFDVKD.

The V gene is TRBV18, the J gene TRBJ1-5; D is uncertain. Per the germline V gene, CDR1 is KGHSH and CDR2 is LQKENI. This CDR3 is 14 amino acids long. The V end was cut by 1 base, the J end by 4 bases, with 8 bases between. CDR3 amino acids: CASSPQGLNQPQHF. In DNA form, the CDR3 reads TGTGCCAGCTCACCACAGGGTCTAAATCAGCCCCAGCATTTT.

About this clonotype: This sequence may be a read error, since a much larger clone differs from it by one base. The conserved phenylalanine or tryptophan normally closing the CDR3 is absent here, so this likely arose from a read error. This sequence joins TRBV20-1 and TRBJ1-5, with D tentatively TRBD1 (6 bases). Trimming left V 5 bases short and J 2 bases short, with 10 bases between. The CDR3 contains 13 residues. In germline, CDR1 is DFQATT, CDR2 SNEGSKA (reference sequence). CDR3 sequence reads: CSASQGGNQPQHS. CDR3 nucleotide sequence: TGCAGTGCTTCACAGGGCGGCAATCAGCCCCAGCATTCT.

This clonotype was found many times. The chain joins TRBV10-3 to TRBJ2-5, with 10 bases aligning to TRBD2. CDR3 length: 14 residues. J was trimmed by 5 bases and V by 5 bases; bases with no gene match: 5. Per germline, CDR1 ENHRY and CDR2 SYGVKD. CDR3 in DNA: TGTGCCATCAGTCCAGCGGGGGGGCTTGAGACCCAGTACTTC. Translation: CAISPAGGLETQYF.

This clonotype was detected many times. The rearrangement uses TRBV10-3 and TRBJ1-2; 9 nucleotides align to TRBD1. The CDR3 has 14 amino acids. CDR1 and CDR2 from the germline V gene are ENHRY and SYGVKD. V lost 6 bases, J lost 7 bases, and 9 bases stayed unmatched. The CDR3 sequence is CAIRRDREKGGYTF. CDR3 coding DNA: TGTGCCATCAGGAGGGACAGGGAGAAAGGTGGCTACACCTTC.